This entry features one TCR beta chain sequence. The antigen this receptor binds is unknown. Base qualities were left out, and no much larger clone turns up one base away. The data originate from a study of control samples from healthy donors and cancer patients (dated by TCRdb to 2018 to 2021). From its cysteine to its phenylalanine, the CDR3 spans 15 amino acids. The retained sequence is limited to the CDR3, 45 bases, with the frame set at the first base. Reading the germline V gene gives CDR1 LGHNA and CDR2 YSLEER. The V end gives up 4 bases and the J end 7 bases, leaving 10 bases in the junction not matched to a gene. The receptor library was made with the immunoSEQ multiplex PCR assay. The source is immuneACCESS, and TCRdb retained only in-frame sequences with V and J called. Part of the clones is not carried over; for the studies checked, unresolved V genes explain less than half of this, and the remainder is unexplained. For this sample there are 350,000 to 450,000 clones; around nine tenths appear just once. The ten biggest clones cover 5% to 7% of the sample.

This receptor chain uses TRBV4-3 and TRBJ2-3; 8 central bases correspond to TRBD1. The receptor's source is a man aged 40-55 years with head and neck cancer. Sequenced input: PBMCs. The CDR3 loop reads CASSPDGTGRNTQYF. The DNA is TGCGCCAGCAGCCCTGACGGGACAGGCAGGAATACGCAGTATTTT.